A single sample is the source of the 32 T cell receptor beta chains below, sequenced in a study of metastatic and nonmetastatic thyroid tumors. TCRdb reanalyzed the PCR reads with MiXCR. The data contain more than 10,000 clones, 9.5% to 13% of them singletons. Ahead of thyroid surgery, no patient had received treatment of any kind. The specimen sequenced was blood. The receptors derive from a female donor with papillary thyroid cancer or a benign thyroid nodule (not recorded which). Some clones in this sample may be carry-over from other donors' samples.

By share, this clone counts as large. The CDR3 DNA reads as TGTGCCAGCAGTCCCTGGACAGGGACTCGCCGCGAGCAGTACTTC. It translates to CASSPWTGTRREQYF. The chain employs TRBV6-1 and TRBJ2-7; 8 nucleotides agree with TRBD1. V was pared by 5 bases and J by 6 bases, with 12 bases of the junction left unmatched. The CDR3 is 15 amino acids. Germline-derived CDR1 and CDR2 are MNHNS and SASEGT.

This clone is labeled as medium-sized. The V and J genes are TRBV19 and TRBJ2-1, with 9 bases lining up with TRBD2. The CDR3 length is 15 residues. The V and J ends lost 3 bases and 7 bases, in that order; junction bases with no gene match: 7. In germline, CDR1 is LNHDA, CDR2 SQIVND (reference sequence). The DNA for the CDR3 is TGTGCCAGTAGTATGGGCGGGGGGGTATCTAATGAGCAGTTCTTC. Translation: CASSMGGGVSNEQFF.

This clone was detected many times. The chain joins TRBV14 to TRBJ1-6; D gene unclear. Per the germline V gene, CDR1 is SGHDN and CDR2 is FVKESK. Trimming pared 4 bases from V and 5 bases from J, leaving 18 bases between. CDR3 length: 17 amino acids. The CDR3 is CASSPRLGRINNSPLHF. CDR3 nucleotide sequence: TGTGCCAGCAGCCCAAGACTAGGGCGAATTAATAATTCACCCCTCCACTTT.

This clone was seen ten or more times. The genes are TRBV7-2 and TRBJ2-7; maybe TRBD2 (7 bases). Per germline, CDR1 SGHTA and CDR2 FQGNSA. V gave up 10 bases and J gave up 7 bases, with 26 bases separating them. This CDR3 spans 15 amino acids. The CDR3 region has the DNA TGTGCCACTACGCTACAAAGCGGGACGAGGGGGGAGCAGTACTTC. This gives the protein CATTLQSGTRGEQYF.

This clone was counted ten times or more. This sequence joins TRBV4-1 and TRBJ1-2; D not resolved. The CDR3 spans 15 residues. Germline lookup yields CDR1 MGHRA and CDR2 YSYEKL. V gave up 0 bases and J gave up 7 bases, with 15 bases separating them. CDR3 residues: CASSQEIGIRTGYTF. Written as DNA, the CDR3 is TGCGCCAGCAGCCAAGAGATAGGGATACGGACTGGCTACACCTTC.

This clone was detected ten times or more. The chain recombines TRBV5-6 with TRBJ2-7; 7 bases map to TRBD1. There are 15 residues in the CDR3. Unmatched junction bases numbered 6, after V lost 0 bases and J lost 3 bases. Germline V gene sequence: CDR1 SGHDT, CDR2 YYEEEE. As DNA, the CDR3 is TGTGCCAGCAGCTTGGGACAGGGTGGATTCTACGAGCAGTACTTC. This gives the protein CASSLGQGGFYEQYF.

The J gene is TRBJ1-1, the V gene TRBV6-1, with D hard to call. Germline V gene sequence: CDR1 MNHNS, CDR2 SASEGT. Between the trimmed V and J ends, which lost 6 bases and 3 bases, there was a span of 11 bases. This CDR3 is built from 13 residues. This CDR3 reads CASSPPSHTEAFF. CDR3 DNA sequence: TGTGCCAGCAGCCCGCCGAGCCACACTGAAGCTTTCTTT.

This clone was recorded at least ten times. The rearrangement uses TRBV7-2 and TRBJ2-5; weak D call: TRBD2 (5 bases). V dropped 3 bases and J dropped 5 bases, with 13 bases sitting between them. This CDR3 has 14 residues. Germline V gene data show CDR1 as SGHTA and CDR2 as FQGNSA. This chain's CDR3 is CASSFNGEQETQYF. CDR3 nucleotide sequence: TGTGCCAGCAGCTTTAATGGGGAGCAGGAGACCCAGTACTTC.

This clone was recorded at least ten times. V is TRBV20-1 and J is TRBJ2-7, with 15 bases fitting TRBD2. CDR1 and CDR2 (germline): DFQATT, SNEGSKA (reference sequence). Trimming at V came to 8 bases and at J to 3 bases, leaving 8 bases not matched to a gene. The CDR3 covers 15 residues. The CDR3, as DNA: TGCAGTCTTGGACTAGCGGGAGGGCCGGACTACGAGCAGTACTTC. This codes for CSLGLAGGPDYEQYF.

This clone was counted at least ten times. The chain couples TRBV29-1 to TRBJ2-3; 8 bases match TRBD1. J lost 11 bases, V lost 5 bases, and 15 bases had no gene match. The CDR3 length is 14 residues. Germline V gene sequence: CDR1 SQVTM, CDR2 ANQGSEA. The chain's CDR3 is CSVYSYRGEPMQYF. CDR3 DNA: TGCAGCGTTTATTCTTACAGGGGGGAGCCCATGCAGTATTTT.

This clone occurred a few times. The rearrangement links TRBV6-1 to TRBJ2-7; TRBD1 aligns across 10 bases. With V trimmed by 5 bases and J by 4 bases, 5 bases remained unmatched. CDR3 length equals 14 residues. Germline V CDR1 and CDR2: MNHNS, SASEGT. In DNA form, the CDR3 reads TGTGCCAGCAGTCGACCGGGACAGGGGTACGAGCAGTACTTC. This translates into CASSRPGQGYEQYF.

The table lists this clone with a few counts. This rearrangement joins TRBV27 to TRBJ1-6; D ambiguous. The CDR3 length is 13 residues. V lost 3 bases and J 14 bases, leaving 14 bases between the germline ends. Germline V gene sequence: CDR1 MNHEY, CDR2 SMNVEV (reference sequence). CDR3 amino acids: CASSFLLGSTLHF. In nucleotides, the CDR3 is TGTGCCAGCAGTTTTTTATTGGGCTCTACCCTCCACTTT.

The chain carries TRBV24-1 and TRBJ1-2; D might be TRBD1 (5 bases). The CDR3 contains 16 residues. The V end lost 5 bases, the J end lost 5 bases, and 20 bases lay between the germline ends. CDR1 and CDR2 from the germline V gene are KGHDR and SFDVKD. CDR3 coding DNA: TGTGCCACCAGTGTGAGGGGAGGGAACCCACCTTATGGCTACACCTTC. It translates to CATSVRGGNPPYGYTF.

The chain recombines TRBV6-1 with TRBJ1-2; 7 bases are a match to TRBD1. The length of the CDR3 is 14 residues. V was pared by 6 bases and J by 0 bases, with 4 bases of the junction left unmatched. Germline loops: CDR1 MNHNS, CDR2 SASEGT. The CDR3 DNA follows: TGTGCCAGCAGCCCCCAGGGGGCTAACTATGGCTACACCTTC. Translation gives CASSPQGANYGYTF.

This clone counts as medium-sized. Other DNA sequences in the sample encode the same CDR3. The chain couples TRBV25-1 to TRBJ1-1, with a possible D match to TRBD1 (5 bases). This CDR3 spans 14 amino acids. Trimming cost V 1 base and J 3 bases, with 9 bases left between them. Germline CDR1 MGHDK, CDR2 SYGVNS. The CDR3 coding sequence is TGTGCCAGCAGTGAATGGAAACAGGACACTGAAGCTTTCTTT. Its protein product is CASSEWKQDTEAFF. The full variable domain, with the rest looked up from reference TRBV25-1 and TRBJ1-1, is EADIYQTPRYLVIGTGKKITLECSQTMGHDKMYWYQQDPGMELHLIHYSYGVNSTEKGDLSSESTVSRIRTEHFPLTLESARPSHTSQYLCASSEWKQDTEAFFGQGTRLTVV.

The table lists this clone with many counts. V gene TRBV11-1 combines with J gene TRBJ1-1; D is unclear. The CDR3 loop spans 17 amino acids. V lost 0 bases, J lost 1 base, and 15 bases lay in between. Germline CDR1 reads SGHAT; CDR2 reads FQDESV (reference sequence). CDR3 DNA: TGTGCCAGCAGCTTAGCGTTGACAACCTTGCCGAACACTGAAGCTTTCTTT. Residues: CASSLALTTLPNTEAFF.

This clone was observed a handful of times. Mismatch with germline at one junction end may stem from a read error. This chain uses TRBV6-1 with TRBJ2-7; 7 nucleotides match TRBD2. This CDR3 is built from 15 residues. Germline lookup yields CDR1 MNHNS and CDR2 SASEGT. The CDR3 DNA is TGTGCCACTAATCCGAGCGGGGTGAGCTCCCACGATCAGTACTTC. It translates to CATNPSGVSSHDQYF.

On this clone: Germline is not matched at one junction end, which may reflect a read error. This chain uses TRBV28 with TRBJ1-2; D perhaps matches TRBD1 (6 bases). Germline V gene sequence: CDR1 MDHEN, CDR2 SYDVKM. The CDR3 contains 13 residues. The CDR3 region is CASSSDSYYGYAF. CDR3 DNA: TGTGCCAGCAGCTCGGACAGTTACTATGGCTACGCCTTC.

This clone showed up many times. The genes are TRBV12-3 or TRBV12-4 and TRBJ1-5; maybe TRBD1 (6 bases). The length of the CDR3 is 14 residues. The germline V and J ends were trimmed by 3 bases and 3 bases, with 9 bases remaining between them. CDR3 nucleotides: TGTGCCAGCAGTTTGGGGGGCGCCAATCAGCCCCAGCATTTT. It yields the protein CASSLGGANQPQHF.

This clone was picked up many times. The chain is built from TRBV27 and TRBJ1-5; no clear D. Germline V lookup: CDR1 MNHEY, CDR2 SMNVEV (reference sequence). V lost 2 bases to trimming and J lost 6 bases, with 8 bases between them. This CDR3 region has 13 residues. CDR3 region: CASSLGWGQPQHF. The CDR3 DNA is TGTGCCAGCAGTTTAGGGTGGGGTCAGCCCCAGCATTTT.

In this sample, this clone turned up many times. This chain connects TRBV6-1 to TRBJ2-3; 8 positions match TRBD1. Per the germline V gene, CDR1 is MNHNS and CDR2 is SASEGT. The CDR3 runs 15 residues. The trim removed 6 bases at V and 1 base at J, leaving 6 bases unmatched. The CDR3 region has the DNA TGTGCCAGCAGCCGACAGGGGTTTGGCACAGATACGCAGTATTTT. It codes for CASSRQGFGTDTQYF.

This clone was recorded at least ten times. The V and J genes are TRBV3-1 and TRBJ1-2, with D possibly being TRBD1 (6 bases). The germline V gene has CDR1 LGHDT and CDR2 YNNKEL (reference sequence). This CDR3 spans 14 amino acids. V lost 0 bases to trimming and J lost 8 bases, with 13 bases between them. The CDR3 here is CASSQDIQGKGYTF. DNA of the CDR3: TGTGCCAGCAGCCAAGACATACAGGGTAAAGGCTACACCTTC.

This clone has more than one count but fewer than ten. The junction departs from germline at one end; a sequencing error may be responsible. The V call is TRBV6-1, the J call TRBJ1-2, with TRBD1 as a possible D gene (5 bases). Germline V lookup: CDR1 MNHNS, CDR2 SASEGT. The CDR3 covers 15 residues. Here the CDR3 DNA reads TGTGCCAGCAGTAAAGGGGCAGGTAACATCTATTGCTACACCTTC. It yields the protein CASSKGAGNIYCYTF.

Sample share makes this clone medium-sized. The chain uses TRBV6-1 and TRBJ2-2; the match to TRBD2 covers 7 bases. From germline, CDR1 is MNHNS and CDR2 SASEGT. With V trimmed by 4 bases and J by 5 bases, 7 bases remained unmatched. This CDR3 spans 15 amino acids. CDR3: CASSGLQGGTGELFF. CDR3 DNA: TGTGCCAGCAGTGGTCTGCAGGGAGGGACCGGGGAGCTGTTTTTT.

This clone was detected ten times or more. The rearrangement joins TRBV4-2 to TRBJ2-1; D perhaps matches TRBD2 (6 bases). V was pared by 1 base and J by 9 bases, with 22 bases between. Germline V gene sequence: CDR1 LGHNA, CDR2 YNFKEQ. The CDR3 sequence is 17 residues long. The CDR3 sequence: CASSQGGTGVQSSEQFF. CDR3 DNA: TGTGCCAGCAGCCAAGGGGGTACGGGAGTGCAGTCTAGTGAGCAGTTCTTC.

In its sample, this clone was seen a few times. A much larger clone differs from this one at a single base, so this may be a read error. J is TRBJ1-5 and V is TRBV28; D is unclear. The CDR3 totals 12 residues. With 11 bases removed from V and 3 bases from J, the gap between germline ends came to 11 bases. Germline-derived CDR1 and CDR2 are MDHEN and SYDVKM. The CDR3 sequence: CAYREDNQPQHF. DNA for the CDR3: TGTGCCTATCGTGAGGACAATCAGCCCCAGCATTTT.

This clone was recorded at least ten times. The genes are TRBV28 and TRBJ1-4; the D gene is possibly TRBD1 (5 bases). The V and J ends lost 6 bases and 3 bases respectively, with 11 bases between them. The germline gives CDR1 MDHEN, CDR2 SYDVKM. The CDR3 loop spans 14 amino acids. The DNA of the CDR3 is TGTGCCAGCAGGAACCCGGGGGCTAATGAAAAACTGTTTTTT. Protein sequence: CASRNPGANEKLFF.

This clone is medium-sized in the sample. The rearrangement joins TRBV2 to TRBJ1-2; 7 bases map to TRBD1. Germline CDR1 is SNHLY and CDR2 is FYNNEI. With V trimmed by 4 bases and J by 6 bases, 8 bases remained unmatched. The CDR3 spans 14 residues. The CDR3 region is CASSGSQGIHGYTF. The CDR3 DNA reads as TGTGCCAGCAGTGGATCACAGGGGATCCATGGCTACACCTTC.

In DNA form, the CDR3 reads TGTGCCAGCTCCGTCCGTTCCCGACTAGCGGGAGGACCAACAGATACGCAGTATTTT. Translation gives CASSVRSRLAGGPTDTQYF. The rearrangement uses TRBV6-2 or TRBV6-3 and TRBJ2-3, with 13 bases that match TRBD2. Germline loops: CDR1 MNHEY, CDR2 SVGEGT. V lost 8 bases, J lost 3 bases, and 17 bases stayed unmatched. This CDR3 contains 19 residues.

This clone came up once. An end of the junction differs from the germline gene, which may be a read error. Other DNA sequences in the sample encode the same CDR3. V and J are TRBV3-1 and TRBJ2-1, with TRBD2 identical over 14 bases. Per germline, CDR1 LGHDT and CDR2 YNNKEL (reference sequence). The CDR3 extends over 15 amino acids. The CDR3 is CASRQGTSGSYEQFF. The CDR3 DNA reads TGTGCCAGCAGACAAGGGACTAGCGGGAGTTATGAGCAGTTCTTT.

V and J are TRBV6-1 and TRBJ2-7, with no clear D. Deletions cut 6 bases from V and 0 bases from J, with 12 bases between. The germline V gene has CDR1 MNHNS and CDR2 SASEGT. The CDR3 has 14 residues. In DNA form, the CDR3 reads TGTGCCAGCAGCGAGTGGCCTAGCTCCTACGAGCAGTACTTC. It codes for CASSEWPSSYEQYF.

This clone occurred many times. This sequence joins TRBV29-1 and TRBJ2-1; the D gene could be TRBD1 or TRBD2 (5 bases each). CDR1 is SQVTM, CDR2 ANQGSEA, per germline. Trimming took 2 bases from V and 7 from J, leaving 9 bases between them. This CDR3 region has 12 residues. CDR3 amino acids: CSVESWGNEQFF. As DNA, the CDR3 is TGCAGCGTTGAAAGTTGGGGGAATGAGCAGTTCTTC.